This T cell receptor beta chain came from a study of blood T cell repertoires in COVID-19. The overall study: Both acute and convalescent COVID-19 samples were obtained from the United States, Italy and Spain. Nucleic acid was either cDNA or gDNA, and it came from T cells, B-cell-depleted T cells, or PBMCs.

Seattle-derived patients entered the study during active infection and were followed longitudinally. The authors' processing: It was from reference gene primer amplification that nucleated cell counts were estimated. Assay used: immunoSEQ multiplex PCR; TCRdb lists only in-frame clones, some missing. V, J and clone size reflect that table, while D and trimming were determined from the DNA. The repertoire holds 300,000 to 400,000 clones, roughly 90% seen once, with more than 7.5% in the top ten. With 0 bases removed from V and 2 bases from J, the gap between germline ends came to 5 bases. There are 13 residues in the CDR3. Germline loops: CDR1 LNHDA, CDR2 SQIVND (reference sequence).

The origin of this receptor is a man aged 30 to 45 with COVID-19, enrolled during active disease. This sequence joins TRBV19 and TRBJ2-7; D remains ambiguous. The source material was peripheral blood. In DNA, the CDR3 is TGTGCCAGTAGTATAGACCCGGCCTACGAGCAGTACTTC. Translation gives CASSIDPAYEQYF.